The present entry profiles one T cell receptor beta chain with its context. Its matching antigen is unknown. The data stem from a study of blood T cells in healthy people across ages. Together with a sample-barcoded 5' primer, a J-beta primer mix was included in a second PCR lasting about 6 to 11 cycles. Each TCR beta cDNA got a 12-nucleotide random molecular identifier. TCRdb used MiXCR to reprocess the 5' RACE reads, holding one entry per CDR3 protein. Of hundreds of thousands of distinct CDR3 sequences listed, under 55% are singletons. Overall study results and limits: Investigators viewed diversity estimates from one million T cells as underestimates, the study reported.

Material for sequencing was blood. This clonotype originated in a man in his sixties in good health.

CDR3 nucleotides: TGTGCCAGCAGCTTAGTGGGAGGGGTTGGTGGGGCCAACGTCCTGACTTTC. Translation gives CASSLVGGVGGANVLTF. The J gene is TRBJ2-6, the V gene TRBV7-9; 7 bases map to TRBD2. The CDR3 runs 17 residues. Per the germline V gene, CDR1 is SEHNR and CDR2 is FQNEAQ (reference sequence). After removal of 1 base from V and 3 bases from J, the junction contained 6 bases not matched to a gene.